This passage covers 19 T cell receptor beta chains from one sample sequenced in a study of shared clonotypes between healthy human individuals (dated by TCRdb to the early 2020s). Libraries were constructed by the immunoSEQ multiplex PCR assay. TCRdb retrieved this table from immuneACCESS and kept in-frame rearrangements only. Not all clones are present; in checked studies, unresolved V genes account for under half, and no reason is known for the remainder. This sample is represented by some 1.1 million clones; around 77% of them were singletons. The ten largest make up 0.89% of the sample. The sample consisted of memory CD4+ T cells from PBMCs. This specimen's cell subset or site label, per the study, means: CD45RA-negative fraction. The receptors here all came from a young man in good health. Some clones in this sample may be carry-over from other donors' samples.

The genes are TRBV7-3 and TRBJ2-5, with TRBD2 matching 12 bases. J was trimmed by 2 bases and V by 2 bases; bases with no gene match: 0. The germline CDR1 and CDR2 sequences are SGHTA and FQGTGA. This CDR3 is built from 15 residues. The CDR3: CASSLLAGGQETQYF. The CDR3 bases are TGTGCCAGCAGCTTACTAGCGGGGGGGCAAGAGACCCAGTACTTC.

The chain has TRBV5-6 and TRBJ2-2, with unresolved D. This CDR3 has 17 residues. The V end lost 0 bases, the J end lost 4 bases, and 16 bases lay between the germline ends. Germline V gene data show CDR1 as SGHDT and CDR2 as YYEEEE. CDR3 DNA sequence: TGTGCCAGCAGCTTGGAGAGAGGTTACTGGGTCACCGGGGAGCTGTTTTTT. Translation gives CASSLERGYWVTGELFF.

The chain couples TRBV11-3 to TRBJ2-3, with TRBD2 matching 8 bases. Per the germline V gene, CDR1 is SGHNT and CDR2 is YENEEA. Germline trimming cut 0 bases from V and 5 bases from J; bases unmatched to any gene: 1. The CDR3 is made up of 14 amino acids. CDR3 amino acids: CASSLDGGEDTQYF. The CDR3 nucleotides read TGTGCCAGCAGCTTAGACGGGGGGGAAGATACGCAGTATTTT.

The J gene is TRBJ2-7, the V gene TRBV27; 7 nucleotides match TRBD1. The V segment lost 5 bases and the J segment 7 bases; nucleotides outside the gene matches: 8. Germline lookup yields CDR1 MNHEY and CDR2 SMNVEV (reference sequence). This CDR3 contains 13 residues. CDR3 nucleotide sequence: TGTGCCAGCAGTGAACGAGGGGGCGCGGAGCAGTACTTC. Its protein product is CASSERGGAEQYF.

The chain joins TRBV27 to TRBJ2-7; tentatively, D is TRBD1 or TRBD2 (5 bases each). The CDR3 consists of 14 residues. V lost 6 bases, J lost 7 bases, and 19 bases lay in between. Germline assignment: CDR1 MNHEY and CDR2 SMNVEV (reference sequence). Written as DNA, the CDR3 is TGTGCCAGCAGACATCACGGGACCCTTGGGGAGCAGTACTTC. Protein product: CASRHHGTLGEQYF.

The rearrangement joins TRBV5-1 to TRBJ2-7; D gene ambiguous. The CDR3 loop spans 13 amino acids. Trimming took off 0 bases at V and 7 bases at J, with 11 bases between the two ends. Looked up from germline, CDR1 is SGHRS and CDR2 is YFSETQ. The CDR3 nucleotides read TGCGCCAGCAGCTTGGCCGTCGACGGAGAGCAGTACTTC. Translating it yields CASSLAVDGEQYF.

The chain recombines TRBV5-1 with TRBJ2-3; D remains unclear. Germline V CDR1 and CDR2: SGHRS, YFSETQ. The CDR3 extends over 15 amino acids. Trimming stripped 0 bases from V and 2 bases from J, with 10 bases between. The CDR3 is CASSLDSTLTDTQYF. The CDR3 DNA sequence: TGCGCCAGCAGCTTGGACAGCACCCTCACAGATACGCAGTATTTT.

The rearrangement uses TRBV15 and TRBJ1-2; 8 bases match TRBD1. J lost 4 bases, V lost 5 bases, and 6 bases had no gene match. CDR1 and CDR2 from the germline V gene are LNHNV and YYDKDF (reference sequence). This CDR3 has 14 residues. CDR3 DNA: TGTGCCACCAGCTCTAGGGACAGGTTCTATGGCTACACCTTC. Protein product: CATSSRDRFYGYTF.

The chain joins TRBV15 to TRBJ2-3; a possible D gene is TRBD2 (6 bases). The CDR3 covers 14 residues. Germline CDR1 LNHNV, CDR2 YYDKDF (reference sequence). The germline V and J ends were trimmed by 1 base and 11 bases, with 16 bases remaining between them. As DNA, the CDR3 is TGTGCCACCAGCAGAGTCGGAGGGCGGACCGGGCAGTATTTT. Its protein product is CATSRVGGRTGQYF.

The chain is built from TRBV28 and TRBJ2-7; 10 bases map to TRBD1. The V gene's germline CDR1 is MDHEN and CDR2 SYDVKM. The CDR3 loop spans 16 amino acids. V shed 6 bases and J 4 bases; nucleotides not matched to a gene: 12. The CDR3 sequence: CASRRSGTGVLYEQYF. The CDR3 nucleotides read TGTGCCAGCAGAAGATCCGGGACAGGGGTCTTATACGAGCAGTACTTC. Full variable domain (remainder filled in from reference TRBV28 and TRBJ2-7): DVKVTQSSRYLVKRTGEKVFLECVQDMDHENMFWYRQDPGLGLRLIYFSYDVKMKEKGDIPEGYSVSREKKERFSLILESASTNQTSMYLCASRRSGTGVLYEQYFGPGTRLTVT.

The CDR3 coding sequence is TGTGCCAGCAGCCCCCGCCCCGGGACTAGATACAATGAGCAGTTCTTC. This encodes CASSPRPGTRYNEQFF. V usage is TRBV7-3 and J usage is TRBJ2-1; 8 bases align to TRBD2. The V segment lost 5 bases and the J segment 4 bases; nucleotides outside the gene matches: 10. The CDR3 has 16 residues. Germline CDR1 is SGHTA and CDR2 is FQGTGA.

V and J are TRBV7-9 and TRBJ2-3; D unclear. Germline V gene lookup returns CDR1 SEHNR and CDR2 FQNEAQ (reference sequence). The ends were cut back, 4 bases at V and 3 bases at J, with 2 bases in the middle. This CDR3 is built from 11 residues. CDR3 nucleotides: TGTGCCAGCAGCTGGACAGATACGCAGTATTTT. This gives the protein CASSWTDTQYF.

The chain joins TRBV5-4 to TRBJ2-7; weak D call: TRBD1 (8 bases). The CDR3 extends over 16 amino acids. The V and J ends lost 4 bases and 1 base respectively, with 18 bases between them. CDR1 is SGHNT, CDR2 YYREEE, per germline (reference sequence). CDR3 nucleotides: TGTGCCAGCAGCGAGGGAGGGACAGGCGCTTCCTACGAGCAGTACTTC. Translated: CASSEGGTGASYEQYF.

For this clone: A much larger clonotype is one base distant, so this may be a read error. The chain carries TRBV2 and TRBJ1-5, with D unclear. V shed 0 bases and J shed 4 bases, with 1 base lying between them. Per germline, CDR1 SNHLY and CDR2 FYNNEI. The CDR3 spans 12 residues. The CDR3 DNA reads as TGTGCCAGCAGTGAAGCGAATCAGCCCCAGCATTTT. Its protein is CASSEANQPQHF.

V is TRBV7-9 and J is TRBJ2-3; D perhaps matches TRBD1 (6 bases). Trimming removed 1 base from V and 2 bases from J, with 10 bases in between. The CDR3 spans 15 residues. Germline CDR1 is SEHNR and CDR2 is FQNEAQ (reference sequence). CDR3 region: CASSLGTAYTDTQYF. The CDR3 bases are TGTGCCAGCAGCTTAGGGACAGCCTACACAGATACGCAGTATTTT.

The CDR3 is CASSNLQGVYNYGYTF. CDR3 sequence (DNA): TGTGCCAGCAGCAACCTCCAGGGGGTGTATAACTATGGCTACACCTTC. The chain couples TRBV28 to TRBJ1-2, with 7 bases that match TRBD1. V was pared by 6 bases and J by 1 base, with 11 bases of the junction left unmatched. CDR3 size: 16 residues. Per germline, CDR1 MDHEN and CDR2 SYDVKM.

The gene calls are TRBV27 and TRBJ1-1, with D perhaps matching TRBD1 (5 bases). Germline assignment: CDR1 MNHEY and CDR2 SMNVEV (reference sequence). V was pared by 3 bases and J by 6 bases, with 17 bases between. The CDR3 loop spans 15 amino acids. The CDR3 here is CASSLGLGPRAEAFF. The CDR3 DNA is TGTGCCAGCAGTTTGGGGCTAGGACCGAGGGCTGAAGCTTTCTTT.

The V and J genes are TRBV4-3 and TRBJ2-3; no firm D call. Trimming cost V 0 bases and J 2 bases, with 9 bases left between them. In germline, CDR1 is LGHNA, CDR2 YSLEER. This CDR3 is 15 amino acids long. CDR3 loop: CASSQDWRSTDTQYF. For the CDR3, the DNA is TGCGCCAGCAGCCAAGATTGGCGGTCCACAGATACGCAGTATTTT.

This chain joins TRBV6-5 and TRBJ2-3; tentative D call: TRBD1 (6 bases). The germline V and J ends were trimmed by 4 bases and 0 bases, with 14 bases remaining between them. The V gene's germline CDR1 is MNHEY and CDR2 SVGAGI. The length of the CDR3 is 16 residues. CDR3 loop: CASSSLQGSSTDTQYF. The CDR3 DNA reads as TGTGCCAGCAGTTCCTTACAGGGAAGTAGCACAGATACGCAGTATTTT.